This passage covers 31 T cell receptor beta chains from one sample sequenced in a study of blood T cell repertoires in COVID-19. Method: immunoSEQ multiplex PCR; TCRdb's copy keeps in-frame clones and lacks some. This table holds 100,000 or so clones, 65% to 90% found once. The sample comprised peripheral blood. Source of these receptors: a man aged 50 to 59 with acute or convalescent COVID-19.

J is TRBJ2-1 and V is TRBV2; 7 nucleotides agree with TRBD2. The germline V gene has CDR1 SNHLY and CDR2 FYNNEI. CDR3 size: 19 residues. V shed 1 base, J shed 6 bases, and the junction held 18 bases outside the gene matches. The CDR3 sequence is CASSEVWLAVGFGFNEQFF. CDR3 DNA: TGTGCCAGCAGTGAAGTTTGGCTAGCGGTGGGGTTTGGGTTCAATGAGCAGTTCTTC.

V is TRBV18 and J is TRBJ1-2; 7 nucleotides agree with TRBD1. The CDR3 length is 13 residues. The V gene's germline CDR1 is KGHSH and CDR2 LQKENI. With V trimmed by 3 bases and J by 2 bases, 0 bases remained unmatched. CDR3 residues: CASSPTGNYGYTF. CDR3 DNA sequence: TGTGCCAGCTCACCGACAGGGAACTATGGCTACACCTTC.

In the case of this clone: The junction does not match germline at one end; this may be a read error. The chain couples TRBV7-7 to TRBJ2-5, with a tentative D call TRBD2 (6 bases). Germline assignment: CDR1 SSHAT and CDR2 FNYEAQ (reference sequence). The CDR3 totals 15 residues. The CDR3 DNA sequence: TGTGCTAGCAGCTTACTGCGGGACTACCAAGAGACCCAGTACTTC. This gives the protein CASSLLRDYQETQYF.

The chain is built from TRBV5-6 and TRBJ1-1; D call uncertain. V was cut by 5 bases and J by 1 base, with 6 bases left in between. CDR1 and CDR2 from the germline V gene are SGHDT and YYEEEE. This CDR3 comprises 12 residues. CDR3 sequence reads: CASSSGNTEAFF. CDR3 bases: TGTGCCAGCAGTTCGGGGAACACTGAAGCTTTCTTT.

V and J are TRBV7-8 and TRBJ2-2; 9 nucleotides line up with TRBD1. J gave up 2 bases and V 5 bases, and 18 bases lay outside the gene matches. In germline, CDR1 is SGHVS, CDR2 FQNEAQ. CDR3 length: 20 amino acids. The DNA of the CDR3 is TGTGCCAGCAGCAAACCACCCGGGACAGGGACAACCCTCAACACCGGGGAGCTGTTTTTT. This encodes CASSKPPGTGTTLNTGELFF. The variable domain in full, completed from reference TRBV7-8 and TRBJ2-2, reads GAGVSQSPRYKVAKRGQDVALRCDPISGHVSLFWYQQALGQGPEFLTYFQNEAQLDKSGLPSDRFFAERPEGSVSTLKIQRTQQEDSAVYLCASSKPPGTGTTLNTGELFFGEGSRLTVL.

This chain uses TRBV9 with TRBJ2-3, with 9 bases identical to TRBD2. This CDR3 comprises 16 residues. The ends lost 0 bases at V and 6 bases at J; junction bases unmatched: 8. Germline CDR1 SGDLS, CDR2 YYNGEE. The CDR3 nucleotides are TGTGCCAGCAGCGTAGGAGGCGGGAGGGGATCGGATACGCAGTATTTT. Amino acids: CASSVGGGRGSDTQYF.

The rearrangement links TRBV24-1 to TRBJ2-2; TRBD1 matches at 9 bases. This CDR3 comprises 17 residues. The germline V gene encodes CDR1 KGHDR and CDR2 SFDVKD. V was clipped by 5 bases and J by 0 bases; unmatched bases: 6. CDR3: CATSGPYRGPNTGELFF. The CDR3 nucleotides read TGTGCCACCAGTGGACCATACAGGGGGCCGAACACCGGGGAGCTGTTTTTT.

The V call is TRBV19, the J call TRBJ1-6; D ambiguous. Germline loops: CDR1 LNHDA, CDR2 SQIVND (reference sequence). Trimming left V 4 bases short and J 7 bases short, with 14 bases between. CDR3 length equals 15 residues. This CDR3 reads CASSTTSDVNSPLHF. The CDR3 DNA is TGTGCCAGTAGTACAACATCAGATGTGAATTCACCCCTCCACTTT.

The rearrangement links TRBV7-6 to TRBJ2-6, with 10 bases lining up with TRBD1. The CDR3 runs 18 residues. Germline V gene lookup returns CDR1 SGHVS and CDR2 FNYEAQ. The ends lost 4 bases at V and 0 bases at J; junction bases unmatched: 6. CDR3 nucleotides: TGTGCCAGCAGCTGGGACAGGGGCCGGTCCTCTGGGGCCAACGTCCTGACTTTC. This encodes CASSWDRGRSSGANVLTF.

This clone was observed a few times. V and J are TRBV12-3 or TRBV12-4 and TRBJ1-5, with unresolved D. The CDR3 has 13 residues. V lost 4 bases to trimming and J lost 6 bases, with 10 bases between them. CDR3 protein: CASSWVGVQPQHF. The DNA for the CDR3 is TGTGCCAGCAGTTGGGTCGGGGTTCAGCCCCAGCATTTT.

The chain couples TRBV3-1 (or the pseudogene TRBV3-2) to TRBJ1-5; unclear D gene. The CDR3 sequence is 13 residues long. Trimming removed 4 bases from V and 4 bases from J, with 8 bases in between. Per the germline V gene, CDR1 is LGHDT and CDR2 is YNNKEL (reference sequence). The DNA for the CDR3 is TGTGCCAGCAGCCGAGGTGGAAATCAGCCCCAGCATTTT. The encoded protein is CASSRGGNQPQHF.

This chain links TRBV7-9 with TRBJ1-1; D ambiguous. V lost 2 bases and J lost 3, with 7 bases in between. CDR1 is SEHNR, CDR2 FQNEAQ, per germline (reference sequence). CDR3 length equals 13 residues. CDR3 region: CASSLNGDTEAFF. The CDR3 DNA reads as TGTGCCAGCAGCTTAAACGGGGACACTGAAGCTTTCTTT.

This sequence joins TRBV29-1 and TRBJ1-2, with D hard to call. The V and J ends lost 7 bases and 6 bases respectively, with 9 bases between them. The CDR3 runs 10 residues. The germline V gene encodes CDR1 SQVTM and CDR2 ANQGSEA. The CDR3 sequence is CSAVGNGYTF. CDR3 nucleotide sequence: TGCAGCGCCGTCGGGAATGGCTACACCTTC.

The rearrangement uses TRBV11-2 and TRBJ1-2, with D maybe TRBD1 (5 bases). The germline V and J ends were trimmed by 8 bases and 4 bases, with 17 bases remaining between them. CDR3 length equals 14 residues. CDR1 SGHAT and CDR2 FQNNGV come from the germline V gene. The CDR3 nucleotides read TGTGCCAGCGTTTCGTCAGCAGACAGCTATGGCTACACCTTC. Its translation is CASVSSADSYGYTF. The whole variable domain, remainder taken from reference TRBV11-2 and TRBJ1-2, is EAGVAQSPRYKIIEKRQSVAFWCNPISGHATLYWYQQILGQGPKLLIQFQNNGVVDDSQLPKDRFSAERLKGVDSTLKIQPAKLEDSAVYLCASVSSADSYGYTFGSGTRLTVV.

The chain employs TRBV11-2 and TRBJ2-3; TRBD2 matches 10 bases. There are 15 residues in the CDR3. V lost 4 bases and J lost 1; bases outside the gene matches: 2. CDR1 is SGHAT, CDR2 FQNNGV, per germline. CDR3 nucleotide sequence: TGTGCCAGCAGCTCGACTAGCGGGCGCACAGATACGCAGTATTTT. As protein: CASSSTSGRTDTQYF.

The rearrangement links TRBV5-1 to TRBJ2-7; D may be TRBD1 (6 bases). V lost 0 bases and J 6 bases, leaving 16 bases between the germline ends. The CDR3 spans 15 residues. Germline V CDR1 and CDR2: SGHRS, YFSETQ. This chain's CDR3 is CASSLEGRGTSEQYF. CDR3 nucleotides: TGCGCCAGCAGCTTGGAGGGCAGGGGCACCTCCGAGCAGTACTTC.

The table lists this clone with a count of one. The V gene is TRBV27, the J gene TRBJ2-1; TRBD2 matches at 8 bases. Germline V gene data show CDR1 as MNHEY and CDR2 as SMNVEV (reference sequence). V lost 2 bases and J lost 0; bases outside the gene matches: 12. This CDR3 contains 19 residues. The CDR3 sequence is CASSLRSTSVLVSYNEQFF. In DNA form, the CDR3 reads TGTGCCAGCAGTTTAAGGTCGACTAGCGTCCTCGTCTCCTACAATGAGCAGTTCTTC.

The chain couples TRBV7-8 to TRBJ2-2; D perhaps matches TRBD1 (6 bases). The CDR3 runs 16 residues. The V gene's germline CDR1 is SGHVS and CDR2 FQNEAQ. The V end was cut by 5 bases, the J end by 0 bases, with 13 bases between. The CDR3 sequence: CASSLKAGANTGELFF. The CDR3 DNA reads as TGTGCCAGCAGCCTAAAAGCAGGGGCGAACACCGGGGAGCTGTTTTTT.

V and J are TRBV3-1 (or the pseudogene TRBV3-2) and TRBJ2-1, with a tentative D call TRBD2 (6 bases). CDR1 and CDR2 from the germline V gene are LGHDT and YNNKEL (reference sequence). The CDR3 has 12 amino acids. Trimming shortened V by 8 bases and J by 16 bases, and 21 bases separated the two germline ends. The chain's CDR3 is CASYSEGGSGFF. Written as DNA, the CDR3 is TGTGCCAGCTATTCCGAGGGAGGAAGTGGATTCTTC.

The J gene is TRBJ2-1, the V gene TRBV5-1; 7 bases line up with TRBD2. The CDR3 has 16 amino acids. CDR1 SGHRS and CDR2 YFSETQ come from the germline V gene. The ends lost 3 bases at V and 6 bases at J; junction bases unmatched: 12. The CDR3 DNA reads TGCGCCAGCAGCTCTCCTCCCGGGACTACCGTCAATGAGCAGTTCTTC. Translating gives CASSSPPGTTVNEQFF.

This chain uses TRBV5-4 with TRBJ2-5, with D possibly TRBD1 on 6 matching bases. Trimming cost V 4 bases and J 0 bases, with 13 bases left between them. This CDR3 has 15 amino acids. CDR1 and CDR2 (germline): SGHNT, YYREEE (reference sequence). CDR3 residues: CASSGPGQNQETQYF. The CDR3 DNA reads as TGTGCCAGCAGCGGGCCGGGACAAAACCAAGAGACCCAGTACTTC. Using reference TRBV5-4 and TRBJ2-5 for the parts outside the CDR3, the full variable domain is ETGVTQSPTHLIKTRGQQVTLRCSSQSGHNTVSWYQQALGQGPQFIFQYYREEENGRGNFPPRFSGLQFPNYSSELNVNALELDDSALYLCASSGPGQNQETQYFGPGTRLLVL.

The CDR3 region is CASSVSGTGYEQYF. The CDR3 nucleotides are TGTGCCAGCAGTGTCAGCGGGACAGGGTACGAGCAGTACTTC. J is TRBJ2-7 and V is TRBV6-1, with 9 positions matching TRBD1. The CDR3 runs to 14 residues. Trimming cost V 4 bases and J 4 bases; bases outside gene matches: 5. The germline gives CDR1 MNHNS, CDR2 SASEGT.

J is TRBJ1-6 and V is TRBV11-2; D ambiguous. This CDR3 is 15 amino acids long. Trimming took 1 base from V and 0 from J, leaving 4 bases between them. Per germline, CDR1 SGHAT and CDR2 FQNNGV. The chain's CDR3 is CASSLGSSYNSPLHF. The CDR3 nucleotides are TGTGCCAGCAGCTTAGGGAGCTCCTATAATTCACCCCTCCACTTT.

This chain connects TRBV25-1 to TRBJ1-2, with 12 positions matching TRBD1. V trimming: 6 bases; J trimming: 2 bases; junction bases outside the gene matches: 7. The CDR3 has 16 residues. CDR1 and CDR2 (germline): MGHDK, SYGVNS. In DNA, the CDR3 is TGTGCCAGCAGCCTGGGGACAGGGGGCGGGAACTATGGCTACACCTTC. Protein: CASSLGTGGGNYGYTF.

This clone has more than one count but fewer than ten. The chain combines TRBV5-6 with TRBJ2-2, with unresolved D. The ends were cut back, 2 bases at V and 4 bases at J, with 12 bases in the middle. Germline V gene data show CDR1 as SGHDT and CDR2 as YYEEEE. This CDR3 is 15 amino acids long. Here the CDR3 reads CASSFLAGSTGELFF. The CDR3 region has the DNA TGTGCCAGCAGCTTTTTAGCCGGGTCCACCGGGGAGCTGTTTTTT.

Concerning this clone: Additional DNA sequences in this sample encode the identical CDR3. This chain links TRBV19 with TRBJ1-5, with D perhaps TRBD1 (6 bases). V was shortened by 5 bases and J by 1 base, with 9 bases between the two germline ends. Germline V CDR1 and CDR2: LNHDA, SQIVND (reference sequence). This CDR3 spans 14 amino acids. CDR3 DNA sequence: TGTGCCAGTAGTCAGACAGGAAGCAATCAGCCCCAGCATTTT. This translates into CASSQTGSNQPQHF.

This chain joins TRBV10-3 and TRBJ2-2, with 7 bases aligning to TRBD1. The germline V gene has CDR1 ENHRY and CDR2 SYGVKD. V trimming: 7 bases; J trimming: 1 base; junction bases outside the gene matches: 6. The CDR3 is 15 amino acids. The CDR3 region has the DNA TGTGCCATCACCGGGACAGACCTGAACACCGGGGAGCTGTTTTTT. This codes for CAITGTDLNTGELFF.

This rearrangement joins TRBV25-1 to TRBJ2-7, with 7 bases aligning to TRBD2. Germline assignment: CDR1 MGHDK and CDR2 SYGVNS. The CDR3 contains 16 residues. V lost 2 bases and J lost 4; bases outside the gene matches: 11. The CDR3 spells CASSEAGGGVSYEQYF. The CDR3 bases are TGTGCCAGCAGTGAAGCCGGTGGGGGGGTCTCTTACGAGCAGTACTTC.

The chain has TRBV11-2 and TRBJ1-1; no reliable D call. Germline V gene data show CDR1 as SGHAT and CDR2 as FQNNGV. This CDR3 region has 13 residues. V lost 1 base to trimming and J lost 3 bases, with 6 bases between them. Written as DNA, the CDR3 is TGTGCCAGCAGCTTAGGTCGGGACACTGAAGCTTTCTTT. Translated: CASSLGRDTEAFF.

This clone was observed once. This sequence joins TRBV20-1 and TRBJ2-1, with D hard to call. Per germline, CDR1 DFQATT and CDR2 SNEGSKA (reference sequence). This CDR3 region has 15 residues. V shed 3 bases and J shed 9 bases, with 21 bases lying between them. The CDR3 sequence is CSASKTTWLSGEQFF. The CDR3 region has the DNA TGCAGTGCTAGTAAAACCACATGGTTGTCTGGTGAGCAGTTCTTC.

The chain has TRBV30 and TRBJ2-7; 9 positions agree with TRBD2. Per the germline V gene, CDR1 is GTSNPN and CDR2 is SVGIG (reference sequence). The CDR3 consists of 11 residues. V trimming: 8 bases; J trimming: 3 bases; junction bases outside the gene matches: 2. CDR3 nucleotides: TGTGCCGGGACTAGCAGCTACGAGCAGTACTTC. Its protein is CAGTSSYEQYF.